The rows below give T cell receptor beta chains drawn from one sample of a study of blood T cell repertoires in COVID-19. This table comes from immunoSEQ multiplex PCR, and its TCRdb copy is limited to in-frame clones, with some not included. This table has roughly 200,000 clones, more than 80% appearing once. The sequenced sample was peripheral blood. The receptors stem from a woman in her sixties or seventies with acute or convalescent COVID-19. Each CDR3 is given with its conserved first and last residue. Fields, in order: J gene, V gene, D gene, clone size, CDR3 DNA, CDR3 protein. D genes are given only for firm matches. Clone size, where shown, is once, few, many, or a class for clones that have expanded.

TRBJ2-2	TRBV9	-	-	TGTGCCAGCAGGAGGGAATATGGGGTCGGGGAGCTGTTTTTT	CASRREYGVGELFF
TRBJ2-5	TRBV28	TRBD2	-	TGTGCCAGCAGTTTTGCGGCGGGAGGGCAAGAGACCCAGTACTTC	CASSFAAGGQETQYF
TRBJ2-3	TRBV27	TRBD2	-	TGTGCCAGCAGCCTACCGGGAGGGACAGATACGCAGTATTTT	CASSLPGGTDTQYF
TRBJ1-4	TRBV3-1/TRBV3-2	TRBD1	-	TGTGCCAGCAGCCAATTTGGGACAGGGCATGAAAAACTGTTTTTT	CASSQFGTGHEKLFF
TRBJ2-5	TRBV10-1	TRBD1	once	TGCGCCAGCAGTGAGTCAGGGACAGGGGTAGAGACCCAGTACTTC	CASSESGTGVETQYF
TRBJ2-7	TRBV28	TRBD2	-	TGTGCCAGCAGTACATTGGGTAGCGGGAGTTGGCCTACGTATATGGGTTTCGGGCAGTACTTC	CASSTLGSGSWPTYMGFGQYF
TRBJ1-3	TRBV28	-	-	TGTGCCAGCAGTTTGTTTGGGGGGGGCCGCTCTGGAAACACCATATATTTT	CASSLFGGGRSGNTIYF
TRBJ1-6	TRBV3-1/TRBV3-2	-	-	TGTGCCAGCAGCCAAGTAGGCCCGGGTACTTCATCACCCCTCCACTTT	CASSQVGPGTSSPLHF
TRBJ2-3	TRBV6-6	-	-	TGTGCCAGCAGTCCGGGACTCCAACTAACAGATACGCAGTATTTT	CASSPGLQLTDTQYF
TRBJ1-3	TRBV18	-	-	TGTGCCAGCTCACCAACCCAGGGTAATACTGGAAACACCATATATTTT	CASSPTQGNTGNTIYF
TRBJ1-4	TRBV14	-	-	TGTGCCAGCAGCCAAGCTAGCAGTACTAATGAAAAACTGTTTTTT	CASSQASSTNEKLFF
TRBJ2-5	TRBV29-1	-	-	TGCAGCGCATCAAAGTCGGTGGTGGAGACCCAGTACTTC	CSASKSVVETQYF
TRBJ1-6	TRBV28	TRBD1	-	TGTGCCAGCAGACCCGACAGGGGAAATTCACCCCTCCACTTT	CASRPDRGNSPLHF
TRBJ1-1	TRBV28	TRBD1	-	TGTGCCAGCAGCTCGGGACAGGGGGGGCCTGAAGCTTTCTTT	CASSSGQGGPEAFF
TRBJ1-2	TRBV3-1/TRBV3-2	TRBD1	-	TGTGCCAGCAGCCTCGGACAGGGGAGCTACACCTTC	CASSLGQGSYTF
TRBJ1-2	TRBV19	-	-	TGTGCCAGTAGTATAGATTTTCGCAGGGCGAATGGCTACACCTTC	CASSIDFRRANGYTF
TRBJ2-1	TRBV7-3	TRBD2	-	TGTGCCAGCAGCCAAAGCGGGAGGGCCTACAATGAGCAGTTCTTC	CASSQSGRAYNEQFF
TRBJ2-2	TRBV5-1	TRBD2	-	TGCGCCAGCAGCTTGTCTAGCGGGAGGGGATTCGGGGAGCTGTTTTTT	CASSLSSGRGFGELFF
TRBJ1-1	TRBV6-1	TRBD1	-	TGTGCCAGCAGTGATTCGACAGGGGGGGACACTGAAGCTTTCTTT	CASSDSTGGDTEAFF
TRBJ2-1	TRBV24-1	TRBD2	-	TGTGCCACCAGTGGGGGAATAGGGACTAGCGGGTTATACAATGAGCAGTTCTTC	CATSGGIGTSGLYNEQFF
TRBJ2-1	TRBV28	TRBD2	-	TGTGCCAGCAGCCTAGCGGGACTAGCAGTATACAATGAGCAGTTCTTC	CASSLAGLAVYNEQFF
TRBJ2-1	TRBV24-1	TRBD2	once	TGTGCCACCAGTGATGCGACGACTAGCGGGACATCCTACAATGAGCAGTTCTTC	CATSDATTSGTSYNEQFF
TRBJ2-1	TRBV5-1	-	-	TGCGCCAGCAGCTTGGGGCACGCCAACTCCTACAATGAGCAGTTCTTC	CASSLGHANSYNEQFF
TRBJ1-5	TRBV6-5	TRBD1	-	TGTGCCAGCAGTTCCTCGGGACAGAGTTATCAGCCCCAGCATTTT	CASSSSGQSYQPQHF
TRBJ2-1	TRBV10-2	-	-	TGCGCCAGCAGTGATCCCGGGCCCCAGGGTGAGCAGTTCTTC	CASSDPGPQGEQFF
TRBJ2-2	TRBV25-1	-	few	TGTGCCACTTCCGGGACAACGAACACCGGGGAGCTGTTTTTT	CATSGTTNTGELFF
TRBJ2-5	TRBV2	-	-	TGTGCCAGCAGTGACCGGAGGTTCCAAGAGACCCAGTACTTC	CASSDRRFQETQYF
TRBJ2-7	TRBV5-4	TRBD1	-	TGTGCCAGCAGCCCCACGGGACAGTCCTACGAGCAGTACTTC	CASSPTGQSYEQYF
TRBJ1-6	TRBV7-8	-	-	TGTGCCAGCAGCCCCGGGAGGATCCCTAGCTCCTATAATTCACCCCTCCACTTT	CASSPGRIPSSYNSPLHF
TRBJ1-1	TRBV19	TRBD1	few	TGTGCCAGTAGTCCGTGGACAGGGGGCACTGAAGCTTTCTTT	CASSPWTGGTEAFF
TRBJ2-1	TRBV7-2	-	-	TGTGCCAGCAGCTTAGCTAGCACGAGCAATGAGCAGTTCTTC	CASSLASTSNEQFF
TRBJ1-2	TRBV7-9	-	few	TGTGCCAGCAGCTTACTGTGGGCAACTGATGGCTACACCTTC	CASSLLWATDGYTF
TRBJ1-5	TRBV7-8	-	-	TGTGCCAGCAGCTTAGAGCGGTTGGTGGGCAATCAGCCCCAGCATTTT	CASSLERLVGNQPQHF
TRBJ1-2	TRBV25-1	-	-	TGTGCCAGCAGTGACATCAACTATGGCTACACCTTC	CASSDINYGYTF
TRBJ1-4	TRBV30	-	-	TGTGCCTGGAGGCGAACAGGGTTGGGTAATGAAAAACTGTTTTTT	CAWRRTGLGNEKLFF
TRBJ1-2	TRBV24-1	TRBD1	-	TGTGCCACCAGTGACCAACGGACAGGGGGCGGCTTGGCAGATGGCTACACCTTC	CATSDQRTGGGLADGYTF
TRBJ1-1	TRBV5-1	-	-	TGCGCCAGCAGCTTGGACCGGGAAGCTTTCTTT	CASSLDREAFF
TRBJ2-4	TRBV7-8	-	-	TGTGCCAGCAGCTTAACAGGGACGCTAGCCAAAAACATTCAGTACTTC	CASSLTGTLAKNIQYF
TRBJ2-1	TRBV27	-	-	TGTGCCAGCAGTTTAGGGTCCGGGAGCTCCTACAATGAGCAGTTCTTC	CASSLGSGSSYNEQFF
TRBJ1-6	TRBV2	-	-	TGTGCCAGCAGTGAACGTGGTCAGGGTGGCTCACCCCTCCACTTT	CASSERGQGGSPLHF
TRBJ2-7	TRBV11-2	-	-	TGTGCCACCGGTACGATTTACGAGCAGTACTTC	CATGTIYEQYF
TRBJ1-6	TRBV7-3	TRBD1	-	TGTGCCAGCAGGAGGGACAGCAATAATTCACCCCTCCACTTT	CASRRDSNNSPLHF
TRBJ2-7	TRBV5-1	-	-	TGCGCCAGCAGCTTGGTGGTAGGAGGCCCCTACGAGCAGTACTTC	CASSLVVGGPYEQYF
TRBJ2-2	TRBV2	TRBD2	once	TGTGCCAGCACCGTCGCTAGCGGGAGGGGGAACACCGGGGAGCTGTTTTTT	CASTVASGRGNTGELFF
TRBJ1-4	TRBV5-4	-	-	TGTGCCAGCAGCCGGGGAGGGTCTGCAACTAATGAAAAACTGTTTTTT	CASSRGGSATNEKLFF
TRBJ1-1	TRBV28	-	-	TGTGCCAGCAGTTCCCCCGGGGGCGGGAGGAACACTGAAGCTTTCTTT	CASSSPGGGRNTEAFF
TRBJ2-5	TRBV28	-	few	TGTGCCAGCAGTGGCGACAGGGAGACCCAGTACTTC	CASSGDRETQYF